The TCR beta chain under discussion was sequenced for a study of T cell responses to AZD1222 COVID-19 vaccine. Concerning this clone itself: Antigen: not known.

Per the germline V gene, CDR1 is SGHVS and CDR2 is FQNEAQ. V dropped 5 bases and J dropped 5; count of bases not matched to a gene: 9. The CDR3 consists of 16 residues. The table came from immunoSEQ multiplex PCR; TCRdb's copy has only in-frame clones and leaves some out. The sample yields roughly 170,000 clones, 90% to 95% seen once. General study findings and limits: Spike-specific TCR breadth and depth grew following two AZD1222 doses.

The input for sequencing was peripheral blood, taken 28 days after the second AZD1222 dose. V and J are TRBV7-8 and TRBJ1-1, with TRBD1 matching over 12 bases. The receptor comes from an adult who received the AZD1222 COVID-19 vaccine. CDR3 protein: CASSVPGQGAYTEAFF. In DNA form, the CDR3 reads TGTGCCAGCAGCGTCCCGGGACAGGGGGCGTATACTGAAGCTTTCTTT.